This T cell receptor beta chain emerged from a study of circulating and synovial CD4+ cells in juvenile arthritis. Whole-study findings and limits: The pathogenic-like versus bulk T cell difference escaped Vbeta family analysis.

A word on this clone: The antigen remains undetermined.

The CDR3 is 16 residues long. Germline V gene sequence: CDR1 SEHNR, CDR2 FQNEAQ (reference sequence). V trimming: 5 bases; J trimming: 4 bases; junction bases outside the gene matches: 12. Data came from immunoSEQ multiplex PCR; TCRdb stores just in-frame clones and leaves some out. This repertoire shows about 33,000 clones, around 96% found once; its top ten account for about 0.66%. This clonotype was obtained from a human donor with juvenile idiopathic arthritis. The sequenced material came from CD4+ T cells from blood. This sequence joins TRBV7-9 and TRBJ2-7, with 9 bases identical to TRBD2. CDR3 sequence reads: CASSRVSGGSGYEQYF. In DNA, the CDR3 is TGTGCCAGCAGCCGCGTTAGCGGGGGATCTGGATACGAGCAGTACTTC.